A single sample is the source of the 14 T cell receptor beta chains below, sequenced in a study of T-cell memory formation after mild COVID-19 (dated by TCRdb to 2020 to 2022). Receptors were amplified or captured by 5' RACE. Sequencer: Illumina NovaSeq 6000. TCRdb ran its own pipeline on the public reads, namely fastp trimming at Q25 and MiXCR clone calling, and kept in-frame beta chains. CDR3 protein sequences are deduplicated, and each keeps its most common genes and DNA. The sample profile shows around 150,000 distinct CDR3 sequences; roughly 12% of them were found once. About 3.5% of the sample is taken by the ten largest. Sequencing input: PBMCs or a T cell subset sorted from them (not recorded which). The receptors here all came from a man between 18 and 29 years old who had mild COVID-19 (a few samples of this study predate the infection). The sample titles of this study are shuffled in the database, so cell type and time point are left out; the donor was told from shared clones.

The CDR3 coding sequence is TGTGCCAGCAGCTCCGACAGAAGAAACACTGAAGCTTTCTTT. As protein: CASSSDRRNTEAFF. This chain links TRBV7-2 with TRBJ1-1; possibly TRBD1 for D (5 bases). Looked up from germline, CDR1 is SGHTA and CDR2 is FQGNSA. Deletions cut 4 bases from V and 2 bases from J, with 11 bases between. There are 14 residues in the CDR3.

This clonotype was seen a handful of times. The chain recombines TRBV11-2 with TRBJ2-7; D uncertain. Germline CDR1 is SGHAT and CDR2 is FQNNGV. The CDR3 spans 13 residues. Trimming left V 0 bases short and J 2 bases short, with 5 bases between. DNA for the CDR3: TGTGCCAGCAGCTTAGACTTACCCTACGAGCAGTACTTC. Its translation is CASSLDLPYEQYF.

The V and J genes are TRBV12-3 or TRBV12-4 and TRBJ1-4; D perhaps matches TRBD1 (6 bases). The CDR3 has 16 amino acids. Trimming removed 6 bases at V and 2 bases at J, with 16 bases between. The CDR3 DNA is TGTGCCAGCAGCCCCGGGTGGGGGGCCACTAATGAAAAACTGTTTTTT. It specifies CASSPGWGATNEKLFF.

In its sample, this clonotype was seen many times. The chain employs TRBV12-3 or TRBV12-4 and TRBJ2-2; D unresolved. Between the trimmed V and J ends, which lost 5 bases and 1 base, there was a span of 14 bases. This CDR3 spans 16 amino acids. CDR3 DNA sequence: TGTGCCAGCAGTCCATCACGGATGATGAACACCGGGGAGCTGTTTTTT. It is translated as CASSPSRMMNTGELFF.

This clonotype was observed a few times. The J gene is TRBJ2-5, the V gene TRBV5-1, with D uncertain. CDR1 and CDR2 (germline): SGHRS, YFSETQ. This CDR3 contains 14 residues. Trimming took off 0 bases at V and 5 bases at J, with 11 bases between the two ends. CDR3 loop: CASSLAGDGETQYF. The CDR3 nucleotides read TGCGCCAGCAGCTTGGCTGGGGATGGCGAGACCCAGTACTTC. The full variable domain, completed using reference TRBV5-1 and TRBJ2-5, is KAGVTQTPRYLIKTRGQQVTLSCSPISGHRSVSWYQQTPGQGLQFLFEYFSETQRNKGNFPGRFSGRQFSNSRSEMNVSTLELGDSALYLCASSLAGDGETQYFGPGTRLLVL.

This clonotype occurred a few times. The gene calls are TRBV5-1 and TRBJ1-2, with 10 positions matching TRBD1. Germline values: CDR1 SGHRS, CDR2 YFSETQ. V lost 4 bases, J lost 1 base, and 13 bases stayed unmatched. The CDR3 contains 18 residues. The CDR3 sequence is CASSPGTGDLIYNYGYTF. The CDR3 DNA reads TGCGCCAGCAGCCCCGGGACAGGGGACTTAATATATAACTATGGCTACACCTTC.

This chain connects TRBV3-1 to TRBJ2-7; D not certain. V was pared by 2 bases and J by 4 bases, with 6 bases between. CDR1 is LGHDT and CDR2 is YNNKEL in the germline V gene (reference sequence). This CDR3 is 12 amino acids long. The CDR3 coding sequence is TGTGCCAGCAGCCAACTACATTACGAGCAGTACTTC. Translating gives CASSQLHYEQYF.

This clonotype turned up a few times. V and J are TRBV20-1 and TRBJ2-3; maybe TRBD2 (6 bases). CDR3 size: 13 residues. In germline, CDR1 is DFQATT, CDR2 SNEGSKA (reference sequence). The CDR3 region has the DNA TGCAGCGTTAGCGGCGGTAGTACAGATACGCAGTATTTT. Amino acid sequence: CSVSGGSTDTQYF.

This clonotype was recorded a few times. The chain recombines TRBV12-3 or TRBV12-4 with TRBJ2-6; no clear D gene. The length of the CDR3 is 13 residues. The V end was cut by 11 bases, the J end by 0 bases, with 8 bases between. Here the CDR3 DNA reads TGTGCCGGAAATCCCTCTGGGGCCAACGTCCTGACTTTC. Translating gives CAGNPSGANVLTF.

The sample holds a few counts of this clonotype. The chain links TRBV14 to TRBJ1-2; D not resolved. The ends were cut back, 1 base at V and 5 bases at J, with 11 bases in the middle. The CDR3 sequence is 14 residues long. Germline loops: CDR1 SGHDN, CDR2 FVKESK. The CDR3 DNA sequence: TGTGCCAGCAGCCAAGGGGTAACATGGTATGGCTACACCTTC. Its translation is CASSQGVTWYGYTF.

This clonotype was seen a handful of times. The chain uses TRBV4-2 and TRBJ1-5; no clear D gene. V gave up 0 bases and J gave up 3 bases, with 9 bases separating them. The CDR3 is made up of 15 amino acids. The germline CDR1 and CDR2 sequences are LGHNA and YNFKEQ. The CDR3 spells CASSQDQAVNQPQHF. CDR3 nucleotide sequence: TGTGCCAGCAGCCAAGATCAGGCCGTCAATCAGCCCCAGCATTTT.

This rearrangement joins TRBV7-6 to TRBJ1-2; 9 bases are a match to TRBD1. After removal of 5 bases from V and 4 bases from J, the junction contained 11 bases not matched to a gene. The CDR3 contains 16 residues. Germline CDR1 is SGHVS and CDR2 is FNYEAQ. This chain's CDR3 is CASSAGQGLVSYGYTF. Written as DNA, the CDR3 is TGTGCCAGCAGCGCTGGACAGGGGTTAGTGAGCTATGGCTACACCTTC.

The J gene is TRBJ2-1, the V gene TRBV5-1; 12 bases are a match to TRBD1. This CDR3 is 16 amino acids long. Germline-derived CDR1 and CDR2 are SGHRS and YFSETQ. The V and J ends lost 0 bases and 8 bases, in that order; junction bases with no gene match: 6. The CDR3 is CASSLGSGTGGYEQFF. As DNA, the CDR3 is TGCGCCAGCAGCTTGGGTTCCGGGACAGGGGGCTATGAGCAGTTCTTC.

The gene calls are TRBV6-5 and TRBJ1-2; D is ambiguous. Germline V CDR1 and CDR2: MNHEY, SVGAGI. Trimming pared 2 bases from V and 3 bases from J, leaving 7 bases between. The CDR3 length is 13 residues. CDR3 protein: CASSYARDYGYTF. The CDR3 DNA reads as TGTGCCAGCAGTTACGCACGGGACTATGGCTACACCTTC.